This TCR beta chain was identified during a study of CD8+ T cells in alopecia areata. The CDR3 has 18 amino acids. Germline lookup yields CDR1 LGHNA and CDR2 YSLEER. Germline trimming cut 1 base from V and 4 bases from J; bases unmatched to any gene: 13. Treatment reported: oral pan-JAK inhibitor, 5-10 mg twice daily. This clone was found once. The sequencing template was cDNA reverse transcribed from extracted RNA. The assay was immunoSEQ multiplex PCR, and TCRdb's table has in-frame clones only and misses some. The sample contains 270,000 or so clones, 55% to 75% of which appear only once. This TCR was sampled from a human donor with alopecia areata. This chain links TRBV4-3 with TRBJ1-5; 7 bases agree with TRBD1. Sequenced here: CD4+ T cells sorted from blood, sampled at week 24, from a patient treated with tofacitinib. The CDR3 region has the DNA TGCGCCAGCAGCCAAGGGCGGTCACAGGGGCTGTTGAATCAGCCCCAGCATTTT. Translation: CASSQGRSQGLLNQPQHF.